Following are 20 T cell receptor beta chains from one sample sequenced in a study of blood T cells in healthy people across ages (dated by TCRdb to between 2014 and 2017). Receptor amplification or capture employed 5' RACE. The sequencer listed for this sample is Illumina HiSeq 2500. A second PCR of roughly 6 to 11 cycles was run with a J-beta primer mix and a sample-barcoded 5' primer. TCRdb reprocessed the public reads (quality trimming at Q25 with fastp, clone calling with MiXCR) and kept in-frame beta chains. CDR3 protein duplicates are merged, each entry listing the most common genes and DNA. The sample table shows approximately 770,000 distinct CDR3 sequences, and 58% are seen once. The biggest ten clones account for 20% to 25% of the sample. The sample consisted of blood. The receptor set was obtained from a man younger than 45 in good health.

In its sample, this clonotype was seen a few times. This chain links TRBV25-1 with TRBJ2-7; D is ambiguous. This CDR3 is built from 12 residues. Trimming pared 1 base from V and 6 bases from J, leaving 7 bases between. Germline CDR1 reads MGHDK; CDR2 reads SYGVNS. The CDR3 reads CASSELDGEQYF. The CDR3 bases are TGTGCCAGCAGTGAATTGGACGGCGAGCAGTACTTC.

This clonotype has a handful of counts. The chain carries TRBV7-9 and TRBJ1-4, with 8 bases identical to TRBD1. Germline CDR1 SEHNR, CDR2 FQNEAQ (reference sequence). CDR3 size: 14 residues. With V trimmed by 5 bases and J by 8 bases, 7 bases remained unmatched. CDR3 sequence: CASSKTGVREKLFF. CDR3 DNA: TGTGCCAGCAGCAAGACAGGGGTACGGGAAAAACTGTTTTTT.

The V gene is TRBV2, the J gene TRBJ2-1; TRBD2 is a possible D gene (6 bases). The CDR3 has 13 residues. The germline CDR1 and CDR2 sequences are SNHLY and FYNNEI. The V gene lost 7 bases and the J gene lost 8 bases, with 15 bases spanning the gap. This CDR3 is CASISGPFDEQFF. CDR3 coding DNA: TGTGCCAGCATTAGCGGACCCTTCGATGAGCAGTTCTTC.

The V and J genes are TRBV9 and TRBJ1-2; D might be TRBD1 (5 bases). The CDR3 is 14 amino acids. Between the trimmed V and J ends, which lost 5 bases and 8 bases, there was a span of 19 bases. In germline, CDR1 is SGDLS, CDR2 YYNGEE. DNA of the CDR3: TGTGCCAGCAGAAGACCGGGGCCAGGAGAAGGCTACACCTTC. This codes for CASRRPGPGEGYTF.

The rearrangement joins TRBV29-1 to TRBJ2-3; possibly TRBD2 for D (5 bases). Deletions cut 3 bases from V and 1 base from J, with 8 bases between. Per the germline V gene, CDR1 is SQVTM and CDR2 is ANQGSEA. The CDR3 consists of 13 residues. CDR3 sequence: CSVEDGGTDTQYF. As DNA, the CDR3 is TGCAGCGTTGAGGACGGGGGCACAGATACGCAGTATTTT.

The chain combines TRBV4-3 with TRBJ2-1; D unclear. The germline CDR1 and CDR2 sequences are LGHNA and YSLEER. The CDR3 runs to 15 residues. The V and J ends lost 0 bases and 1 base respectively, with 7 bases between them. The CDR3 DNA sequence: TGCGCCAGCAGCCAAGAGCAGCAATCCTACAATGAGCAGTTCTTC. It codes for CASSQEQQSYNEQFF.

This clonotype was seen more than once but under ten times. This chain connects TRBV4-2 to TRBJ2-5, with 9 bases fitting TRBD1. The V gene's germline CDR1 is LGHNA and CDR2 YNFKEQ. The length of the CDR3 is 14 residues. V lost 3 bases to trimming and J lost 5 bases; unmatched junction nucleotides: 4. Here the CDR3 DNA reads TGTGCCAGCAGCCAGACCGGGACAGGGGAGACCCAGTACTTC. Amino acids: CASSQTGTGETQYF.

The chain uses TRBV5-5 and TRBJ2-7, with D perhaps given as TRBD1 or TRBD2 (8 bases each). The germline gives CDR1 SGHKS, CDR2 YYEKEE (reference sequence). There are 18 residues in the CDR3. Trimming took off 0 bases at V and 2 bases at J, with 21 bases between the two ends. In nucleotides, the CDR3 is TGTGCCAGCAGCTTGGGAGGTTTAGCGGGACAGGTCCCCTACGAGCAGTACTTC. Amino acids: CASSLGGLAGQVPYEQYF.

This CDR3 is CSADGYEQYF. DNA of the CDR3: TGCAGTGCAGATGGGTACGAGCAGTACTTC. The chain combines TRBV20-1 with TRBJ2-7; D ambiguous. CDR1 DFQATT and CDR2 SNEGSKA come from the germline V gene (reference sequence). This CDR3 has 10 amino acids. V was pared by 6 bases and J by 4 bases, with 7 bases between.

A remark on this clonotype: One junction end disagrees with the germline gene, perhaps due to a read error. The chain joins TRBV28 to TRBJ2-4; 7 nucleotides align to TRBD2. This CDR3 has 15 amino acids. The germline gives CDR1 MDHEN, CDR2 SYDVKM. This CDR3 reads CASSLQQLGGNIQYF. The CDR3 DNA reads as TGCGCCAGCAGTTTACAACAGTTGGGGGGGAACATTCAGTACTTC.

As to this clonotype: An end of the junction differs from the germline gene, which may be a read error. This chain links TRBV5-1 with TRBJ1-1; D is undetermined. The CDR3 sequence is 15 residues long. Germline values: CDR1 SGHRS, CDR2 YFSETQ. Written as DNA, the CDR3 is TGTGCCAGCAGCTTGGAAGGGCACTCGAACACTGAAGCTTTCTTT. The encoded protein is CASSLEGHSNTEAFF.

This clonotype showed up just once. The chain is built from TRBV4-2 and TRBJ2-7, with D perhaps TRBD2 (7 bases). The CDR3 sequence is 15 residues long. V lost 5 bases, J lost 4 bases, and 18 bases lay in between. The germline V gene has CDR1 LGHNA and CDR2 YNFKEQ. The chain's CDR3 is CASSGGRGLTYEQYF. CDR3 nucleotides: TGTGCCAGCAGCGGCGGGCGGGGGCTTACGTACGAGCAGTACTTC.

The V and J genes are TRBV9 and TRBJ2-7; D unclear. The V gene lost 0 bases and the J gene lost 0 bases, with 13 bases spanning the gap. Per germline, CDR1 SGDLS and CDR2 YYNGEE. There are 16 residues in the CDR3. DNA for the CDR3: TGTGCCAGCAGCGTAGGAGCCGGGCCTAGCTCCTACGAGCAGTACTTC. Translated, it gives CASSVGAGPSSYEQYF. Full variable domain (outside the CDR3, taken from reference TRBV9 and TRBJ2-7): DSGVTQTPKHLITATGQRVTLRCSPRSGDLSVYWYQQSLDQGLQFLIQYYNGEERAKGNILERFSAQQFPDLHSELNLSSLELGDSALYFCASSVGAGPSSYEQYFGPGTRLTVT.

The chain joins TRBV18 to TRBJ1-1; D remains unclear. V lost 6 bases and J 0 bases, leaving 17 bases between the germline ends. This CDR3 has 16 amino acids. Germline CDR1 KGHSH, CDR2 LQKENI. CDR3 nucleotide sequence: TGTGCCAGCTCTCCAAGCACCTCAGGCCTGAACACTGAAGCTTTCTTT. Residues: CASSPSTSGLNTEAFF. Together with reference TRBV18 and TRBJ1-1, the CDR3 gives the full variable domain: NAGVMQNPRHLVRRRGQEARLRCSPMKGHSHVYWYRQLPEEGLKFMVYLQKENIIDESGMPKERFSAEFPKEGPSILRIQQVVRGDSAAYFCASSPSTSGLNTEAFFGQGTRLTVV.

V gene TRBV25-1 combines with J gene TRBJ2-1; the match to TRBD2 covers 11 bases. Per germline, CDR1 MGHDK and CDR2 SYGVNS. This CDR3 is 19 amino acids long. The trim removed 4 bases at V and 3 bases at J, leaving 14 bases unmatched. The CDR3 DNA reads as TGTGCCAGCAGTGGCCCCACCGGGACTAGCGGTCGAAACTACAATGAGCAGTTCTTC. Amino acid sequence: CASSGPTGTSGRNYNEQFF. Full variable domain (missing parts from reference TRBV25-1 and TRBJ2-1): EADIYQTPRYLVIGTGKKITLECSQTMGHDKMYWYQQDPGMELHLIHYSYGVNSTEKGDLSSESTVSRIRTEHFPLTLESARPSHTSQYLCASSGPTGTSGRNYNEQFFGPGTRLTVL.

V gene TRBV3-1 combines with J gene TRBJ2-2; a weak D match, TRBD2 (5 bases). Looked up from germline, CDR1 is LGHDT and CDR2 is YNNKEL (reference sequence). This CDR3 is 15 amino acids long. V shed 4 bases and J shed 6 bases, with 15 bases lying between them. CDR3 region: CASSPEGISPGELFF. The CDR3 nucleotides are TGTGCCAGCAGCCCTGAGGGAATCTCTCCCGGGGAGCTGTTTTTT.

The rearrangement uses TRBV29-1 and TRBJ1-1; no firm D call. Germline CDR1 and CDR2: SQVTM and ANQGSEA. Trimming shortened V by 5 bases and J by 3 bases, and 10 bases separated the two germline ends. The CDR3 totals 12 residues. CDR3 coding DNA: TGCAGCGTTACAGCCTCGGACACTGAAGCTTTCTTT. Translated: CSVTASDTEAFF.

The chain uses TRBV6-4 and TRBJ1-2; D is perhaps TRBD1 (5 bases). CDR3 length: 13 amino acids. Germline V gives CDR1 MRHNA, CDR2 SNTAGT. Between the trimmed V and J ends, which lost 0 bases and 8 bases, there was a span of 10 bases. DNA of the CDR3: TGTGCCAGCAGTGACTCCAGGGTTGGGGGCTACACCTTC. This gives the protein CASSDSRVGGYTF.

V gene TRBV20-1 combines with J gene TRBJ2-7, with TRBD2 as a possible D gene (5 bases). Germline V CDR1 and CDR2: DFQATT, SNEGSKA (reference sequence). The germline V and J ends were trimmed by 3 bases and 2 bases, with 17 bases remaining between them. The CDR3 length is 15 residues. For the CDR3, the DNA is TGCAGTGCTAGCCCCGGAGGACTTATGACCTACGAGCAGTACTTC. It translates to CSASPGGLMTYEQYF.

The rearrangement links TRBV27 to TRBJ2-1; weak D call: TRBD2 (5 bases). This CDR3 is 13 amino acids long. CDR1 MNHEY and CDR2 SMNVEV come from the germline V gene (reference sequence). The ends were cut back, 8 bases at V and 8 bases at J, with 16 bases in the middle. This CDR3 reads CASGNTLGDEQFF. CDR3 nucleotide sequence: TGTGCCAGCGGAAACACGTTGGGAGATGAGCAGTTCTTC.